The 7 T cell receptor beta chains presented below share a single source sample, sequenced in a study of cytomegalovirus exposure and HLA in healthy donors. PCR involved 60 Vbeta and 13 Jbeta primers. The method was immunoSEQ multiplex PCR; TCRdb's version includes in-frame clones alone and lacks a portion of them. The sample includes fewer than 55,000 clones, roughly 72% seen only once; the top ten take 22%. Sequences were obtained from PBMCs. The receptor set was obtained from a woman aged 45 to 65 in good health and CMV-seropositive.

This clone was picked up one time. The V and J genes are TRBV27 and TRBJ1-1; possibly TRBD1 for D (5 bases). There are 15 residues in the CDR3. Per the germline V gene, CDR1 is MNHEY and CDR2 is SMNVEV (reference sequence). Trimming shortened V by 8 bases and J by 1 base, and 17 bases separated the two germline ends. The CDR3 coding sequence is TGTGCCAGCTCTACCTGGGAGGGGCGGAACACTGAAGCTTTCTTT. Translated, it gives CASSTWEGRNTEAFF.

The J gene is TRBJ1-2, the V gene TRBV28; D not resolved. V was clipped by 3 bases and J by 8 bases, with 10 bases between them. The CDR3 consists of 12 residues. Per the germline V gene, CDR1 is MDHEN and CDR2 is SYDVKM. CDR3 sequence reads: CASSLFQKGYTF. CDR3 nucleotides: TGTGCCAGCAGTTTGTTCCAGAAGGGCTACACCTTC.

There are a few counts of this clone. This chain connects TRBV7-9 to TRBJ1-1; unclear D gene. From germline, CDR1 is SEHNR and CDR2 FQNEAQ (reference sequence). The CDR3 is 13 residues long. V was pared by 5 bases and J by 3 bases, with 10 bases between. The CDR3 here is CASSHGKHTEAFF. The CDR3 DNA is TGTGCCAGCAGCCACGGGAAGCACACTGAAGCTTTCTTT.

The table lists this clone with a few counts. The rearrangement links TRBV4-2 to TRBJ1-4; weak D call: TRBD1 (5 bases). The germline CDR1 and CDR2 sequences are LGHNA and YNFKEQ. The V end lost 7 bases, the J end lost 10 bases, and 31 bases lay between the germline ends. CDR3 length equals 18 residues. CDR3 DNA: TGTGCCAGCACCTATGGGGCGGCAGGCGCGTGGGTGGGCACAAAACTGTTTTTT. Protein: CASTYGAAGAWVGTKLFF.

The CDR3 loop reads CATSSTGTSGMPSTDTQYF. The CDR3 region has the DNA TGTGCCACCAGCAGCACTGGGACTAGCGGGATGCCTAGCACAGATACGCAGTATTTT. The rearrangement uses TRBV15 and TRBJ2-3, with 13 nucleotides matching TRBD2. The length of the CDR3 is 19 residues. The germline V gene encodes CDR1 LNHNV and CDR2 YYDKDF (reference sequence). The ends lost 3 bases at V and 0 bases at J; junction bases unmatched: 9.

This clone was seen a few times. CDR3 in DNA: TGTGCCAGCAGTTCCCGGACAGGGAACTATAATTCACCCCTCCACTTT. It specifies CASSSRTGNYNSPLHF. The chain joins TRBV6-5 to TRBJ1-6; 8 bases align to TRBD1. Per germline, CDR1 MNHEY and CDR2 SVGAGI. V lost 4 bases to trimming and J lost 3 bases; unmatched junction nucleotides: 5. This CDR3 has 16 residues.

The CDR3 region is CASSPTTGPYEQYF. In DNA, the CDR3 is TGTGCCAGCAGCCCTACGACAGGGCCCTACGAGCAGTACTTC. The chain is built from TRBV11-2 and TRBJ2-7, with 7 bases aligning to TRBD1. Trimming removed 5 bases from V and 2 bases from J; junction bases left unmatched: 6. The germline V gene has CDR1 SGHAT and CDR2 FQNNGV. CDR3 length: 14 residues.